Below are 25 T cell receptor beta chains sequenced from a single sample in a study of blood T cells in healthy people across ages. Using a J-beta primer mix together with a sample-barcoded 5' primer, a second PCR was run for roughly 6 to 11 cycles. TCRdb re-analysed the 5' RACE reads in MiXCR, keeping a single row per CDR3 protein. The sample shows over 1,300,000 distinct CDR3 sequences, 55% to 75% of them seen only once. The sample taken for sequencing was blood. The origin of the receptors is a young man in good health.

The CDR3 DNA reads TGCAGTGCCCCATCCCCAACGCTCTATGGCTACACCTTC. As protein: CSAPSPTLYGYTF. V usage is TRBV20-1 and J usage is TRBJ1-2; D uncertain. From germline, CDR1 is DFQATT and CDR2 SNEGSKA (reference sequence). The CDR3 has 13 residues. Between the trimmed V and J ends, which lost 6 bases and 4 bases, there was a span of 15 bases.

This clonotype was detected a few times. This sequence joins TRBV20-1 and TRBJ2-3, with D unclear. The CDR3 consists of 12 residues. In germline, CDR1 is DFQATT, CDR2 SNEGSKA (reference sequence). V was cut by 3 bases and J by 0 bases, with 4 bases left in between. CDR3 protein: CSASSSTDTQYF. The CDR3 region has the DNA TGCAGTGCTAGTTCTAGCACAGATACGCAGTATTTT.

This clonotype was picked up a small number of times. The chain combines TRBV4-1 with TRBJ2-7; a possible D gene is TRBD2 (5 bases). Germline CDR1 MGHRA, CDR2 YSYEKL. This CDR3 comprises 15 residues. Trimming took 1 base from V and 6 from J, leaving 16 bases between them. The CDR3 DNA sequence: TGCGCCAGCAGCCAAGCTCAGGACTCCTCGAGCGAGCAGTACTTC. As protein: CASSQAQDSSSEQYF.

The chain couples TRBV10-3 to TRBJ2-6; weak D call: TRBD2 (5 bases). There are 17 residues in the CDR3. Germline V gene data show CDR1 as ENHRY and CDR2 as SYGVKD. V gave up 4 bases and J gave up 0 bases, with 13 bases separating them. CDR3 protein: CAISVVGEFSGANVLTF. The CDR3, as DNA: TGTGCCATCAGTGTCGTCGGGGAATTCTCTGGGGCCAACGTCCTGACTTTC.

V gene TRBV6-5 combines with J gene TRBJ2-5; 10 bases map to TRBD1. There are 16 residues in the CDR3. V was clipped by 6 bases and J by 2 bases; unmatched bases: 9. Germline V CDR1 and CDR2: MNHEY, SVGAGI. As DNA, the CDR3 is TGTGCCAGCAGCCCGGACAGGGGGGTGGTGCAAGAGACCCAGTACTTC. Encoded protein: CASSPDRGVVQETQYF.

The table lists this clonotype with many counts. J is TRBJ1-2 and V is TRBV14, with D possibly TRBD1 on 6 matching bases. Germline CDR1 and CDR2: SGHDN and FVKESK. V was pared by 1 base and J by 8 bases, with 11 bases between. This CDR3 is built from 13 residues. CDR3 DNA sequence: TGTGCCAGCAGCCAAGGCAGGGGATACGGCTACACCTTC. It is translated as CASSQGRGYGYTF.

This clonotype was detected a few times. The V call is TRBV18, the J call TRBJ2-3; 8 bases agree with TRBD2. This CDR3 is 17 amino acids long. V lost 3 bases and J lost 2; bases outside the gene matches: 10. Germline CDR1 KGHSH, CDR2 LQKENI. CDR3 loop: CASSPPGLAEDTDTQYF. The CDR3 coding sequence is TGTGCCAGCTCACCTCCCGGACTAGCTGAGGACACAGATACGCAGTATTTT.

This clonotype was counted a single time. The chain links TRBV29-1 to TRBJ2-1; a weak D match, TRBD2 (6 bases). The CDR3 has 15 amino acids. V lost 7 bases and J lost 0, with 16 bases in between. CDR1 and CDR2 (germline): SQVTM, ANQGSEA. The CDR3 reads CSGRGGASSYNEQFF. As DNA, the CDR3 is TGCAGCGGGCGGGGCGGGGCGAGCTCCTACAATGAGCAGTTCTTC.

The J gene is TRBJ1-2, the V gene TRBV6-2 or TRBV6-3; D possibly corresponds to TRBD1 (6 bases). This CDR3 has 14 residues. The germline gives CDR1 MNHEY, CDR2 SVGEGT. Trimming took off 2 bases at V and 6 bases at J, with 13 bases between the two ends. The CDR3 loop reads CASSYEDRANGYTF. The DNA for the CDR3 is TGTGCCAGCAGTTACGAGGACAGAGCTAATGGCTACACCTTC.

The chain combines TRBV12-3 or TRBV12-4 with TRBJ2-1, with D possibly TRBD2 on 6 matching bases. With 6 bases removed from V and 0 bases from J, the gap between germline ends came to 18 bases. The CDR3 is made up of 17 amino acids. The CDR3 is CASRPRRDFTSYNEQFF. The DNA of the CDR3 is TGTGCCAGCAGGCCCAGGAGGGACTTCACCTCCTACAATGAGCAGTTCTTC.

This clonotype was seen a handful of times. The V call is TRBV7-8, the J call TRBJ2-3; D gene uncertain. The CDR3 has 14 residues. Trimming pared 0 bases from V and 5 bases from J, leaving 9 bases between. Germline CDR1 reads SGHVS; CDR2 reads FQNEAQ. CDR3 region: CASSLAARIDTQYF. In nucleotides, the CDR3 is TGTGCCAGCAGCTTAGCGGCAAGGATAGATACGCAGTATTTT.

V is TRBV6-5 and J is TRBJ2-7, with 10 bases matching TRBD1. The ends lost 5 bases at V and 5 bases at J; junction bases unmatched: 6. The germline V gene has CDR1 MNHEY and CDR2 SVGAGI. CDR3 length: 14 residues. The CDR3 loop is CASSRGQGEHEQYF. The CDR3 nucleotides read TGTGCCAGCAGTCGAGGACAGGGGGAACACGAGCAGTACTTC.

The V gene is TRBV7-6, the J gene TRBJ1-2; a possible D gene is TRBD1 (6 bases). The CDR3 length is 17 residues. In germline, CDR1 is SGHVS, CDR2 FNYEAQ. V lost 5 bases and J 0 bases, leaving 19 bases between the germline ends. As DNA, the CDR3 is TGTGCCAGCAGCCTTTTCCCGGGGACACCGACTAACTATGGCTACACCTTC. This gives the protein CASSLFPGTPTNYGYTF.

This clonotype was seen a few times. The chain recombines TRBV7-9 with TRBJ2-5, with TRBD1 as a possible D gene (6 bases). V lost 5 bases, J lost 5 bases, and 12 bases lay in between. The CDR3 length is 13 residues. Looked up from germline, CDR1 is SEHNR and CDR2 is FQNEAQ (reference sequence). The CDR3: CASSRNREETQYF. DNA of the CDR3: TGTGCCAGCAGCCGAAACAGGGAGGAGACCCAGTACTTC.

This sequence joins TRBV11-2 and TRBJ1-4; TRBD1 aligns across 7 bases. This CDR3 comprises 17 residues. V trimming: 6 bases; J trimming: 3 bases; junction bases outside the gene matches: 13. The germline V gene has CDR1 SGHAT and CDR2 FQNNGV. Written as DNA, the CDR3 is TGTGCCAGCAGACGGGTTGGCAGGGGGATAGCTAATGAAAAACTGTTTTTT. Translated, it gives CASRRVGRGIANEKLFF.

This clonotype was counted between two and nine times. The CDR3 nucleotides are TGTGCCAGCAGTCAACAGGGGCGGTTTAACAATGAGCAGTTCTTC. This translates into CASSQQGRFNNEQFF. J is TRBJ2-1 and V is TRBV6-6, with TRBD1 identical over 7 bases. CDR1 and CDR2 (germline): MNHNY, SVGAGI (reference sequence). This CDR3 region has 15 residues. J lost 5 bases, V lost 5 bases, and 9 bases had no gene match.

This clonotype was seen repeatedly, ten times or more. The CDR3 protein is CASSFGGRAYEQYF. CDR3 in DNA: TGTGCCAGCAGTTTTGGCGGGAGGGCCTACGAGCAGTACTTC. V gene TRBV12-3 or TRBV12-4 combines with J gene TRBJ2-7, with 9 nucleotides matching TRBD2. The V segment lost 3 bases and the J segment 2 bases; nucleotides outside the gene matches: 2. The CDR3 consists of 14 residues.

The chain has TRBV5-6 and TRBJ2-5; 7 bases map to TRBD1. Judging by the DNA end, TRBJ2-7 fits better; the J call may be wrong. The CDR3 length is 14 residues. CDR1 and CDR2 from the germline V gene are SGHDT and YYEEEE. The CDR3 DNA is TGTGCCAGCAGCTTCGGACAGGCTCCCCGCGAGCAGTACTTC. Its translation is CASSFGQAPREQYF.

This clonotype was observed at least ten times. The rearrangement links TRBV5-1 to TRBJ2-6, with a tentative D call TRBD1 (5 bases). The CDR3 is 17 residues long. V lost 4 bases and J lost 0, with 14 bases in between. Germline CDR1 SGHRS, CDR2 YFSETQ. CDR3 in amino acids: CASSHTGSSSGANVLTF. The CDR3 DNA reads as TGCGCCAGCAGCCACACAGGTTCCTCCTCTGGGGCCAACGTCCTGACTTTC.

The V and J genes are TRBV27 and TRBJ2-1; 7 bases are a match to TRBD1. V lost 6 bases, J lost 5 bases, and 16 bases stayed unmatched. Per germline, CDR1 MNHEY and CDR2 SMNVEV (reference sequence). This CDR3 is built from 17 residues. CDR3 sequence reads: CASSSYKDTGVNNEQFF. The CDR3 coding sequence is TGTGCCAGCAGCTCATATAAGGATACAGGGGTGAACAATGAGCAGTTCTTC.

The CDR3 coding sequence is TGTGCCAGCAGCTTCCTCTCCTGGACGGAAAATTACAATGAGCAGTTCTTC. It encodes CASSFLSWTENYNEQFF. This chain connects TRBV5-6 to TRBJ2-1, with D unresolved. CDR1 is SGHDT and CDR2 is YYEEEE in the germline V gene. This CDR3 is built from 17 residues. V lost 2 bases to trimming and J lost 4 bases, with 19 bases between them. The whole variable domain, remainder taken from reference TRBV5-6 and TRBJ2-1, is DAGVTQSPTHLIKTRGQQVTLRCSPKSGHDTVSWYQQALGQGPQFIFQYYEEEERQRGNFPDRFSGHQFPNYSSELNVNALLLGDSALYLCASSFLSWTENYNEQFFGPGTRLTVL.

The chain joins TRBV9 to TRBJ2-1; D might be TRBD2 (7 bases). Germline CDR1 is SGDLS and CDR2 is YYNGEE. This CDR3 is built from 16 residues. The ends were cut back, 3 bases at V and 7 bases at J, with 20 bases in the middle. The CDR3 spells CASSAPGGPRGNEQFF. CDR3 coding DNA: TGTGCCAGCAGCGCCCCCGGGGGGCCAAGAGGGAATGAGCAGTTCTTC.

V usage is TRBV12-3 or TRBV12-4 and J usage is TRBJ2-3, with D possibly being TRBD1 or TRBD2 (5 bases each). Trimming pared 3 bases from V and 1 base from J, leaving 17 bases between. The CDR3 contains 17 residues. CDR3 amino acids: CASSFPGPGIGTDTQYF. The CDR3 DNA follows: TGTGCCAGCAGTTTTCCGGGACCAGGGATTGGCACAGATACGCAGTATTTT.

This chain joins TRBV20-1 and TRBJ2-5, with 7 bases identical to TRBD1. The J call could be wrong; TRBJ2-7 is a better fit for the DNA end. This CDR3 spans 13 amino acids. Germline CDR1 is DFQATT and CDR2 is SNEGSKA (reference sequence). CDR3 DNA: TGCAGTGCTCGCTCCGGGACAGAGTACGAGCAGTACTTC. Protein: CSARSGTEYEQYF.

J is TRBJ2-7 and V is TRBV6-5, with D tentatively TRBD1 (6 bases). Germline CDR1 is MNHEY and CDR2 is SVGAGI. V shed 6 bases and J shed 0 bases, with 12 bases lying between them. This CDR3 comprises 14 residues. The CDR3 nucleotides are TGTGCCAGCAGGGACAGCATTTACTCCTACGAGCAGTACTTC. It encodes CASRDSIYSYEQYF.